This record covers a single TCR beta chain. CDR3 length: 15 residues. Per germline, CDR1 MNHNY and CDR2 SVGAGI (reference sequence). V lost 5 bases to trimming and J lost 2 bases, with 14 bases between them. The entry originates in a study of blood T cells in healthy people across ages. A sample-barcoded 5' primer and a J-beta primer mix were used in a second PCR of about 6 to 12 cycles. TCRdb passed the 5' RACE reads through MiXCR, listing each CDR3 protein once. Among some 1.8 million distinct CDR3 sequences listed, about 39% were seen once. This receptor was obtained from a human donor in good health. The chain uses TRBV6-6 and TRBJ2-3; D gene unclear. The sequenced material came from blood. CDR3 in amino acids: CASSRFRGSTDTQYF. CDR3 sequence (DNA): TGTGCCAGCAGTCGATTCCGAGGTTCCACAGATACGCAGTATTTT.